This TCR beta chain was sequenced during a study of response to subunit inactivated influenza vaccine. CDR1 SNHLY and CDR2 FYNNEI come from the germline V gene. The germline V and J ends were trimmed by 3 bases and 1 base, with 4 bases remaining between them. The CDR3 has 13 residues. TCRdb recomputed calls from the RT-PCR reads with MiXCR, one row per CDR3 protein. The sample comprises around 580,000 distinct CDR3 sequences, 14% of which are singletons, and approximately 10% rests with the top ten. The starting material was PBMCs from blood, obtained 11 to 12 days after vaccination. The clonotype was recovered from a man aged 50 to 59 who received an inactivated influenza vaccine. The chain couples TRBV2 to TRBJ1-5; D is undetermined. This CDR3 reads CASSEESNQPQHF. For the CDR3, the DNA is TGTGCCAGCAGTGAGGAGAGCAATCAGCCCCAGCATTTT.